This section outlines one T cell receptor (beta chain) sequence together with its context. Germline CDR1 is LNHNV and CDR2 is YYDKDF (reference sequence). J lost 5 bases, V lost 5 bases, and 8 bases had no gene match. This CDR3 spans 14 amino acids. This entry comes from a study of cytomegalovirus exposure and HLA in healthy donors. Both 60 Vbeta primers and 13 Jbeta primers went into the PCR. Some clones are missing from TCRdb's copy, which holds only in-frame ones; the method was immunoSEQ multiplex PCR. In the table there are more than 130,000 clones, roughly 83% of which are singletons. The J gene is TRBJ2-5, the V gene TRBV15, with 7 bases lining up with TRBD1. The clonotype originates from a man aged 35-49 years in good health and CMV-seropositive. The sample taken for sequencing was PBMCs. The CDR3 is CATSPRQGRETQYF. The CDR3 DNA is TGTGCCACCAGCCCGAGACAGGGCCGCGAGACCCAGTACTTC.